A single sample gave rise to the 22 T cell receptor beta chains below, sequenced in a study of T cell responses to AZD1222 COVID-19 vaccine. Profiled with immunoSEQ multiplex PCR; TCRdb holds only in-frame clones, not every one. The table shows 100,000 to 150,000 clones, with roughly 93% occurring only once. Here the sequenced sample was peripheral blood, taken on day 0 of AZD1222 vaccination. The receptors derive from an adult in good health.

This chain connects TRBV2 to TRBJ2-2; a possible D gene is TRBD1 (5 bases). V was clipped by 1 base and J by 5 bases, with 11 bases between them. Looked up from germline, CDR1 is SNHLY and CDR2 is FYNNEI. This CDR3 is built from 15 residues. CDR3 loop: CASSEGGHGTGELFF. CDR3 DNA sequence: TGTGCCAGCAGTGAAGGGGGCCATGGTACCGGGGAGCTGTTTTTT.

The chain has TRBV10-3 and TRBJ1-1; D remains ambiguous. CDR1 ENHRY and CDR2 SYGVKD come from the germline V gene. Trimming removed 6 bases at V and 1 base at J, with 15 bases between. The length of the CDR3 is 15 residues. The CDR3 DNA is TGTGCCATCAGGGACCCGTCAGGCCGGAACACTGAAGCTTTCTTT. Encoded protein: CAIRDPSGRNTEAFF.

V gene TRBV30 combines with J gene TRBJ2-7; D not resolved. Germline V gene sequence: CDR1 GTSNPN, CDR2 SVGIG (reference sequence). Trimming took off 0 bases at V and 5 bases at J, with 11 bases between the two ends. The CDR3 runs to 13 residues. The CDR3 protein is CAWSVAPRHEQYF. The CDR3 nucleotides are TGTGCCTGGAGTGTGGCCCCCCGCCACGAGCAGTACTTC.

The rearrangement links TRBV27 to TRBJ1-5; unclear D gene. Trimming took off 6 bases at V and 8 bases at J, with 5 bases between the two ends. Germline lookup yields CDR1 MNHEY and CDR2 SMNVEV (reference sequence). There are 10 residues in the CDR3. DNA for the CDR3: TGTGCCAGCAGGGGGAAGCCCCAGCATTTT. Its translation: CASRGKPQHF.

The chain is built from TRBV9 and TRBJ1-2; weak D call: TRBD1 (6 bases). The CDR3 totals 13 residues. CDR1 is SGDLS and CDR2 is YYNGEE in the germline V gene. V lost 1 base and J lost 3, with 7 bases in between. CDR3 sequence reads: CASSVSGDYGYTF. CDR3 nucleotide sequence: TGTGCCAGCAGCGTATCAGGGGACTATGGCTACACCTTC.

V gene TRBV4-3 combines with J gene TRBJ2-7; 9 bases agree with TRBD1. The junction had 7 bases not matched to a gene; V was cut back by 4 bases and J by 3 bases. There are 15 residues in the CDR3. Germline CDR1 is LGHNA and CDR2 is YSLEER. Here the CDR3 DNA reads TGCGCCAGCAGCCGCATACAGGGGGCCCTCTACGAGCAGTACTTC. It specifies CASSRIQGALYEQYF.

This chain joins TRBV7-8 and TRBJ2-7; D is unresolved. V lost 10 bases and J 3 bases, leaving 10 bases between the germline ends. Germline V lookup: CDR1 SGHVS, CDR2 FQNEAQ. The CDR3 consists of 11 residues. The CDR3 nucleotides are TGTGCCATCGATAACGGCTACGAGCAGTACTTC. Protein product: CAIDNGYEQYF.

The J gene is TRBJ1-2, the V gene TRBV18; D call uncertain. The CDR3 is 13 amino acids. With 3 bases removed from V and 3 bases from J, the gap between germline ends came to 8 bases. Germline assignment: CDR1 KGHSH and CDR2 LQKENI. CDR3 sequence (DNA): TGTGCCAGCTCACCTGCAGGATACTATGGCTACACCTTC. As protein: CASSPAGYYGYTF.

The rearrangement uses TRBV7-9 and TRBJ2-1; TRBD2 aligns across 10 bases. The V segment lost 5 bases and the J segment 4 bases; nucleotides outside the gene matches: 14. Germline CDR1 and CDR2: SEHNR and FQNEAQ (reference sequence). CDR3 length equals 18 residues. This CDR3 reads CASSQGARVSGGYNEQFF. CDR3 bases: TGTGCCAGCAGCCAAGGAGCCCGGGTTAGCGGGGGGTACAATGAGCAGTTCTTC.

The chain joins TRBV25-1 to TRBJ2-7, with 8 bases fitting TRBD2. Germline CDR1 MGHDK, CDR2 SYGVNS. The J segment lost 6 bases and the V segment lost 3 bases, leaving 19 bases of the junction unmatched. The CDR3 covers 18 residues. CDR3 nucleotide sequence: TGTGCCAGCAGTGAGCCCCCCCGCATATCGGGAGGGCGTAGCGAGCAGTACTTC. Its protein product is CASSEPPRISGGRSEQYF.

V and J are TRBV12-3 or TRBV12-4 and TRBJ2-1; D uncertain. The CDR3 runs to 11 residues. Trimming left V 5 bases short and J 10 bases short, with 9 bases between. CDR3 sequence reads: CASSIVGEQFF. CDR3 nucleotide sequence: TGTGCCAGCAGTATCGTGGGAGAGCAGTTCTTC.

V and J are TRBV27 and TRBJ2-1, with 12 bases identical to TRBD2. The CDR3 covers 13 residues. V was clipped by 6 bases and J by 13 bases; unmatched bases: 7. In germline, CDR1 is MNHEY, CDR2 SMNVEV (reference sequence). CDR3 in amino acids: CASSLTSGRSQFF. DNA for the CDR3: TGTGCCAGCAGCCTAACTAGCGGGAGGAGCCAGTTCTTC.

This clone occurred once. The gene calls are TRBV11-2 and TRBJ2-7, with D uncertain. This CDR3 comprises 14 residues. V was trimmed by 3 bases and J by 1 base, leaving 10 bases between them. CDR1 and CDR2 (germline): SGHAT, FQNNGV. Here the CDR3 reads CASSLKIGSYEQYF. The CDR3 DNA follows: TGTGCCAGCAGCTTGAAGATAGGATCCTACGAGCAGTACTTC.

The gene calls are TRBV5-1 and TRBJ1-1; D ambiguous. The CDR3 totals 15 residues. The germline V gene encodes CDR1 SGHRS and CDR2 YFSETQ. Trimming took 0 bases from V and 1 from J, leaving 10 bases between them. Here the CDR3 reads CASSLVPDSNTEAFF. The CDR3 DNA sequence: TGCGCCAGCAGCTTGGTCCCAGACTCGAACACTGAAGCTTTCTTT.

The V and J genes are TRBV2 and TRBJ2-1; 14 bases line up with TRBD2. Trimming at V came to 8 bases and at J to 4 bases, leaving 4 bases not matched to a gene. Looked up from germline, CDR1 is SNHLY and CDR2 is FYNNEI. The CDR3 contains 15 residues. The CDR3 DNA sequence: TGTGCCAGCTGTCGGACTAGCGGGAGGTACAATGAGCAGTTCTTC. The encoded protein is CASCRTSGRYNEQFF.

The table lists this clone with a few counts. CDR3 nucleotide sequence: TGTGCCAGCAGCCCCCGGGACGCGGGGCGGGTGCCCCAGCATTTT. Amino acid sequence: CASSPRDAGRVPQHF. J is TRBJ1-5 and V is TRBV7-8, with a possible D match to TRBD1 (5 bases). The CDR3 runs 15 residues. V lost 5 bases and J 9 bases, leaving 20 bases between the germline ends. CDR1 SGHVS and CDR2 FQNEAQ come from the germline V gene. Complete variable domain (other parts from reference TRBV7-8 and TRBJ1-5): GAGVSQSPRYKVAKRGQDVALRCDPISGHVSLFWYQQALGQGPEFLTYFQNEAQLDKSGLPSDRFFAERPEGSVSTLKIQRTQQEDSAVYLCASSPRDAGRVPQHFGDGTRLSIL.

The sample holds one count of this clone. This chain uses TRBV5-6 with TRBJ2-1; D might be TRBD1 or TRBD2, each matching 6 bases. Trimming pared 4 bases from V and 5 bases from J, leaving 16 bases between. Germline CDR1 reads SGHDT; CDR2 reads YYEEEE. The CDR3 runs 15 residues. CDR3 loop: CASSRWAGQNNEQFF. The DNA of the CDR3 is TGTGCCAGCAGCCGGTGGGCGGGACAAAACAATGAGCAGTTCTTC.

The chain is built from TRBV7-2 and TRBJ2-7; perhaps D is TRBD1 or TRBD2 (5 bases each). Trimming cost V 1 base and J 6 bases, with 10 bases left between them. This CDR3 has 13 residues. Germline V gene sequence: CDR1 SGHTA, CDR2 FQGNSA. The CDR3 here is CASSLVWGSEQYF. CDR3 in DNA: TGTGCCAGCAGCTTAGTATGGGGGTCCGAGCAGTACTTC. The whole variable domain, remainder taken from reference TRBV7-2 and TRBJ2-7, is GAGVSQSPSNKVTEKGKDVELRCDPISGHTALYWYRQSLGQGLEFLIYFQGNSAPDKSGLPSDRFSAERTGGSVSTLTIQRTQQEDSAVYLCASSLVWGSEQYFGPGTRLTVT.

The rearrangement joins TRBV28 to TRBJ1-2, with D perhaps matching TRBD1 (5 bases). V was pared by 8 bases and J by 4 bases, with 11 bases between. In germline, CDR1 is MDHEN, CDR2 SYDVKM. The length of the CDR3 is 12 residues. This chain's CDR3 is CASGGSTYGYTF. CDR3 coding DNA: TGTGCCAGCGGGGGGTCCACCTATGGCTACACCTTC.

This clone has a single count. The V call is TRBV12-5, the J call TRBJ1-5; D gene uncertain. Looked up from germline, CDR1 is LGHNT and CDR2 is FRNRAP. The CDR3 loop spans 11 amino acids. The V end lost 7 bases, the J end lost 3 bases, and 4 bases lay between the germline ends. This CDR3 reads CASALNQPQHF. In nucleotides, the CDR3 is TGTGCTAGTGCCCTCAATCAGCCCCAGCATTTT. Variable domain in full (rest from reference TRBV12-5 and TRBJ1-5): DARVTQTPRHKVTEMGQEVTMRCQPILGHNTVFWYRQTMMQGLELLAYFRNRAPLDDSGMPKDRFSAEMPDATLATLKIQPSEPRDSAVYFCASALNQPQHFGDGTRLSIL.

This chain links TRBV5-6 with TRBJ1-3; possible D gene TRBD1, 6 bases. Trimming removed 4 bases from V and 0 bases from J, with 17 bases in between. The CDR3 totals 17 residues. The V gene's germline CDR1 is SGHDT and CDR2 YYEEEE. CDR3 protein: CASSPLGGATSGNTIYF. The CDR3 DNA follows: TGTGCCAGCAGCCCGCTGGGGGGGGCGACCTCTGGAAACACCATATATTTT.

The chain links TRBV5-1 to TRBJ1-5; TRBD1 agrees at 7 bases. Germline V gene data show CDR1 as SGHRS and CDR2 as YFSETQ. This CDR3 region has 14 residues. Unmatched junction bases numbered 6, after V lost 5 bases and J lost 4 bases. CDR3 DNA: TGCGCCAGCAGTCCGGGACAGCCGAATCAGCCCCAGCATTTT. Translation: CASSPGQPNQPQHF. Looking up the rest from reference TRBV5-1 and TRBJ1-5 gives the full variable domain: KAGVTQTPRYLIKTRGQQVTLSCSPISGHRSVSWYQQTPGQGLQFLFEYFSETQRNKGNFPGRFSGRQFSNSRSEMNVSTLELGDSALYLCASSPGQPNQPQHFGDGTRLSIL.